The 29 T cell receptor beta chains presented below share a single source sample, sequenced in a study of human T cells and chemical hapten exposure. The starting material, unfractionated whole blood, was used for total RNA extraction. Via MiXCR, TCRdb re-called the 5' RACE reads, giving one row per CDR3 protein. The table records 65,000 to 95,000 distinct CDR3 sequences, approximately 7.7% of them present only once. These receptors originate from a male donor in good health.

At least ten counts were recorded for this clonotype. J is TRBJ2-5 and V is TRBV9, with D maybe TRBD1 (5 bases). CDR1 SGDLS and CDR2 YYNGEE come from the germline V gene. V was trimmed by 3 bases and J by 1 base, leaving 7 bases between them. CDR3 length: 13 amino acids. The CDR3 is CASSEQAQETQYF. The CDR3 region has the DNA TGTGCCAGCAGCGAACAGGCCCAAGAGACCCAGTACTTC. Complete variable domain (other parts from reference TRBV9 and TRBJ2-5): DSGVTQTPKHLITATGQRVTLRCSPRSGDLSVYWYQQSLDQGLQFLIQYYNGEERAKGNILERFSAQQFPDLHSELNLSSLELGDSALYFCASSEQAQETQYFGPGTRLLVL.

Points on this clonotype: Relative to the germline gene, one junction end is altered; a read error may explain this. CDR3 DNA sequence: TGTGTCAGCAGTTACCGCTTGGAGCAGGATTCCATTTTCTCTGGAAACACCATATATTTT. It specifies CVSSYRLEQDSIFSGNTIYF. The chain uses TRBV6-5 and TRBJ1-3; no firm D call. CDR1 is MNHEY, CDR2 SVGAGI, per germline. CDR3 size: 20 residues.

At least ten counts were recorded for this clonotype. In nucleotides, the CDR3 is TGCGCCAGCAGGCAACAGGGGGGTGAAGCTTTCTTT. Encoded protein: CASRQQGGEAFF. V gene TRBV5-1 combines with J gene TRBJ1-1; 8 bases map to TRBD1. Germline CDR1 reads SGHRS; CDR2 reads YFSETQ. This CDR3 contains 12 residues. J gave up 7 bases and V 5 bases, and 4 bases lay outside the gene matches.

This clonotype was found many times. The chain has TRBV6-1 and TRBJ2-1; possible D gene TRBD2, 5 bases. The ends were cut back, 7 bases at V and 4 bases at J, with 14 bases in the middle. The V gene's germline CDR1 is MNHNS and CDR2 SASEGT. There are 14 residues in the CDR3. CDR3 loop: CASMVGVKYNEQFF. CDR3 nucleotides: TGTGCCAGCATGGTGGGAGTAAAATACAATGAGCAGTTCTTC.

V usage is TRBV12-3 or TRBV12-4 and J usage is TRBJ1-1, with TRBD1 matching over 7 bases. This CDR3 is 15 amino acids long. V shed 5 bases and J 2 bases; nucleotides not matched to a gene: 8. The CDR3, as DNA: TGTGCCAGCAGTCCGTCGACAGGGCGCAACACTGAAGCTTTCTTT. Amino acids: CASSPSTGRNTEAFF.

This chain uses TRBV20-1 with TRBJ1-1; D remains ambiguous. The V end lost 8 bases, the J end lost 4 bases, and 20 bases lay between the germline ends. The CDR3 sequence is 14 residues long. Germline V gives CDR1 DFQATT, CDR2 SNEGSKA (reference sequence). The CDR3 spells CSFLAAREGTEAFF. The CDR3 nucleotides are TGCAGTTTCTTGGCGGCTCGGGAAGGCACTGAAGCTTTCTTT.

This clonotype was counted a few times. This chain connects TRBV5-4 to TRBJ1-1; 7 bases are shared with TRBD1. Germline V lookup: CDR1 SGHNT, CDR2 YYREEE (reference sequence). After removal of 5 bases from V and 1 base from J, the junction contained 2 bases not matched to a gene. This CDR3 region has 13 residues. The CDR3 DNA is TGTGCCAGCAGGCGGACAGGGAACACTGAAGCTTTCTTT. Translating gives CASRRTGNTEAFF.

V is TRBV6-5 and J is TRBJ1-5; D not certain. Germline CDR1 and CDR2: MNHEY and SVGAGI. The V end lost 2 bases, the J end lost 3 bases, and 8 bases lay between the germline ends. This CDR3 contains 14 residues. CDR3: CASSYEFPNQPQHF. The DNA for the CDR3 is TGTGCCAGCAGTTACGAGTTCCCCAATCAGCCCCAGCATTTT.

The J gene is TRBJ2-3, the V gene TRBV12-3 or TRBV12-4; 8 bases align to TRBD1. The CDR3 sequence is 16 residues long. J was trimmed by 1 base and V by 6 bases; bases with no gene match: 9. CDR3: CASSPVDRGGTDTQYF. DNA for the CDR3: TGTGCCAGCAGCCCCGTTGACAGGGGAGGCACAGATACGCAGTATTTT.

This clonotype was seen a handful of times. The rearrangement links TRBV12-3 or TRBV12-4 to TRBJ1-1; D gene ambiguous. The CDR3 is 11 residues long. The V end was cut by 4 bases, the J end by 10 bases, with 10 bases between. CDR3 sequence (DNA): TGTGCCAGCAGTTCCCAAGCGGGAGCTTTCTTT. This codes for CASSSQAGAFF.

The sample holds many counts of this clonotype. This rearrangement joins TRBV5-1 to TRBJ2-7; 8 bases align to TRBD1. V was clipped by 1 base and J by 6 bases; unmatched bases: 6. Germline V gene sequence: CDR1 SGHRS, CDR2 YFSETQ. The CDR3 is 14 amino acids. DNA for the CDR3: TGCGCCAGCAGCTTGTCGACAGGGGAAGGCGAGCAGTACTTC. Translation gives CASSLSTGEGEQYF.

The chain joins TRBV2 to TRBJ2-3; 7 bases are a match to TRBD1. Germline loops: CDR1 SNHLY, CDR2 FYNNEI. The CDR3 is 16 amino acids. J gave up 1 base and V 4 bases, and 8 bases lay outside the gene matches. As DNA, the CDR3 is TGTGCCAGCAGTGTCACAGGACAGGATCGCACAGATACGCAGTATTTT. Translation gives CASSVTGQDRTDTQYF. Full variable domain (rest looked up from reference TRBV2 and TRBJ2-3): EPEVTQTPSHQVTQMGQEVILRCVPISNHLYFYWYRQILGQKVEFLVSFYNNEISEKSEIFDDQFSVERPDGSNFTLKIRSTKLEDSAMYFCASSVTGQDRTDTQYFGPGTRLTVL.

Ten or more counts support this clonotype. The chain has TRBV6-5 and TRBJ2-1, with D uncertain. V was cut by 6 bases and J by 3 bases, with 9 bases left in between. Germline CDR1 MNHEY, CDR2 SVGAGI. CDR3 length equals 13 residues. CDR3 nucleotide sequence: TGTGCCAGCAGCAGTGCCTACTACAATGAGCAGTTCTTC. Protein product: CASSSAYYNEQFF.

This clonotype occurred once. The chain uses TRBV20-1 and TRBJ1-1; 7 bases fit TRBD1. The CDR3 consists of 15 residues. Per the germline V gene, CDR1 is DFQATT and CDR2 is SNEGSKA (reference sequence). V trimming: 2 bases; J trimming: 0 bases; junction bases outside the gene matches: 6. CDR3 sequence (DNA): TGCAGTGCTAGAAGACAGGGCACCATGAACACTGAAGCTTTCTTT. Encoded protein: CSARRQGTMNTEAFF.

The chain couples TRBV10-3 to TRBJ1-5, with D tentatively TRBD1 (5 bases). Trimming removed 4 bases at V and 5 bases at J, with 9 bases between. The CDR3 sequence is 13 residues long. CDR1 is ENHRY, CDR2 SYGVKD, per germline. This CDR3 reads CAISGQMDQPQHF. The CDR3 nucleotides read TGTGCCATCAGTGGACAGATGGATCAGCCCCAGCATTTT.

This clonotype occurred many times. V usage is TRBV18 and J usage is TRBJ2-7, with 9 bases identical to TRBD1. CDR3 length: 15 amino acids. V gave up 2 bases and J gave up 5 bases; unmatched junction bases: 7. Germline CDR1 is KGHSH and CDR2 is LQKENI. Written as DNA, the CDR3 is TGTGCCAGCTCACCAACCCGGGACAGGGTTGACGAGCAGTACTTC. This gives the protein CASSPTRDRVDEQYF.

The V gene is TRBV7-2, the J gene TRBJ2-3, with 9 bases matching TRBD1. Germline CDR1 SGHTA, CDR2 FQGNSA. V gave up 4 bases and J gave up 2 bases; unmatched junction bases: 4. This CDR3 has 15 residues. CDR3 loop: CASSSDRGVTDTQYF. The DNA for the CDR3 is TGTGCCAGCAGCTCGGACAGGGGAGTCACAGATACGCAGTATTTT.

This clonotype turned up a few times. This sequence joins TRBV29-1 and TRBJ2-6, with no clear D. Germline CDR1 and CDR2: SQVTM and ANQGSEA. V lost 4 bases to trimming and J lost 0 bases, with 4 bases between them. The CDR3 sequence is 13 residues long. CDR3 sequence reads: CSVAPSGANVLTF. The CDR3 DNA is TGCAGCGTTGCACCCTCTGGGGCCAACGTCCTGACTTTC.

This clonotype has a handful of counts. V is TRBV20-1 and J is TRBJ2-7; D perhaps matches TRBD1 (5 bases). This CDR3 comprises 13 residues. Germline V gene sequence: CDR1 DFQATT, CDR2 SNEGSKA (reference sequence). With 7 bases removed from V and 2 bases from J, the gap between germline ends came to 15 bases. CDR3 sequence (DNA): TGCAGTGTCAGTAAGGGGATCGCCTACGAGCAGTACTTC. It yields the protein CSVSKGIAYEQYF.

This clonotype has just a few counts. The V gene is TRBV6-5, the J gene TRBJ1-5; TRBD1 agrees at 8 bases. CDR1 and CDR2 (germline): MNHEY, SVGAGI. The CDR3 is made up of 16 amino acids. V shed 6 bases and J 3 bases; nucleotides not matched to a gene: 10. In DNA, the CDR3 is TGTGCCAGCAGCTCCCTCGGACAGGGTAACAATCAGCCCCAGCATTTT. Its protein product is CASSSLGQGNNQPQHF.

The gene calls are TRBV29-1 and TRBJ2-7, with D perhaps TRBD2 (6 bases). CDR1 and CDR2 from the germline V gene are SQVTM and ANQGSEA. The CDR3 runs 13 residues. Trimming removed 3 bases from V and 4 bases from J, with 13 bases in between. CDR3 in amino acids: CSVDIGSGYEQYF. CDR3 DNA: TGCAGCGTTGATATCGGGAGTGGGTACGAGCAGTACTTC.

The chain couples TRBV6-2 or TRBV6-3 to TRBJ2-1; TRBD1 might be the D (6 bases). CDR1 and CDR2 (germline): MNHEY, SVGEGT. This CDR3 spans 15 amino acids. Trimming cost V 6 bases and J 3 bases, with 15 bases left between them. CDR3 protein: CASSHHRVNYNEQFF. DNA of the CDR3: TGTGCCAGCAGCCACCACAGGGTAAACTACAATGAGCAGTTCTTC.

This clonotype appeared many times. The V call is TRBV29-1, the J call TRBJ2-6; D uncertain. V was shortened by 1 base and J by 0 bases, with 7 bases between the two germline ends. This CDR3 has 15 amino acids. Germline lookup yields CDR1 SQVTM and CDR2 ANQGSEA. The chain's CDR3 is CSVEVRSSGANVLTF. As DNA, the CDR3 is TGCAGCGTTGAAGTACGTAGCTCTGGGGCCAACGTCCTGACTTTC.

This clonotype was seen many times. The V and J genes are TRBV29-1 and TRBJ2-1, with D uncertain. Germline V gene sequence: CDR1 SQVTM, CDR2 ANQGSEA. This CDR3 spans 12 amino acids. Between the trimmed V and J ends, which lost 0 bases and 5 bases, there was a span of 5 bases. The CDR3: CSVEDVNNEQFF. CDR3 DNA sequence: TGCAGCGTTGAAGACGTCAACAATGAGCAGTTCTTC.

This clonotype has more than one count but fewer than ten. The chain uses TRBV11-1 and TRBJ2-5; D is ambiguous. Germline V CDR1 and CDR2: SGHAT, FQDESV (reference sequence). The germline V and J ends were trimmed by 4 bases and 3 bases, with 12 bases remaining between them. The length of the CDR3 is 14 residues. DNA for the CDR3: TGTGCCAGCAGCTCCGTTCAGGCGGAAGAGACCCAGTACTTC. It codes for CASSSVQAEETQYF.

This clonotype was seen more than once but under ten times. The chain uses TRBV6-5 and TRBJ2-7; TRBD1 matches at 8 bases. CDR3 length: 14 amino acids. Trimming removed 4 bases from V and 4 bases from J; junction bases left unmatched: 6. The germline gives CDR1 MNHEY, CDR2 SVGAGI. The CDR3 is CASSSERTGYEQYF. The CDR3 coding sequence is TGTGCCAGCAGTTCGGAACGGACAGGGTACGAGCAGTACTTC.

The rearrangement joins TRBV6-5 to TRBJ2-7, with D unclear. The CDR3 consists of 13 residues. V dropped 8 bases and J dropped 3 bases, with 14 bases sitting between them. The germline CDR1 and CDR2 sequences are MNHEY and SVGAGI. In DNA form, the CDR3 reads TGTGCCAGCCGCTCGGGCCTCCACTACGAGCAGTACTTC. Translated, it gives CASRSGLHYEQYF.

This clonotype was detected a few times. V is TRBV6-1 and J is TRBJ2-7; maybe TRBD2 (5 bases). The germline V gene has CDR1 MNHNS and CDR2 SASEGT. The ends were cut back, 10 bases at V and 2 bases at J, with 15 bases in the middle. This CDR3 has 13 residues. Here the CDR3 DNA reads TGTGCCACCCTCTTCCGGGATACCTACGAGCAGTACTTC. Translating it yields CATLFRDTYEQYF.

The CDR3 DNA reads as TGTGCCAGCAGTTTATCGATAAGACAGGGGTTCGGCTACACCTTC. Its translation is CASSLSIRQGFGYTF. The chain recombines TRBV27 with TRBJ1-2, with 8 nucleotides matching TRBD1. V lost 0 bases to trimming and J lost 8 bases; unmatched junction nucleotides: 8. Germline values: CDR1 MNHEY, CDR2 SMNVEV (reference sequence). The CDR3 runs to 15 residues.